The clone carrying this T cell receptor beta chain has at least ten counts. What it recognizes is unknown. This entry comes from a study of blood T cells in healthy people across ages. Whole-study results and caveats: Strong correlation linked observed beta diversity and percent naive T cells. Roughly linearly, TCR beta diversity per million T cells fell as age increased. Higher diversity and more naive CD4+ cells were features of long-lived donors, compared to aged donors.

CDR3 length: 16 amino acids. CDR1 is SGHRS, CDR2 YFSETQ, per germline. The V gene lost 0 bases and the J gene lost 2 bases, with 13 bases spanning the gap. Primers used in a second PCR of roughly 6 to 11 cycles were a sample-barcoded 5' primer and a J-beta primer mix. At least 2.5 million CDR3-containing paired-end reads were obtained per sample. TCRdb re-called the 5' RACE reads with MiXCR, one entry per CDR3 protein. The sample carries about 1.1 million distinct CDR3 sequences, roughly two fifths recorded once. This TCR was sampled from a man younger than 30 in good health. Input material: blood. The J gene is TRBJ2-3, the V gene TRBV5-1; D gene uncertain. The CDR3 DNA reads TGCGCCAGCAGCTTGGCCCGAACTTACTCCACAGATACGCAGTATTTT. Amino acid sequence: CASSLARTYSTDTQYF.